The present T cell receptor beta chain was sequenced within a study of T cell changes during pregnancy in multiple sclerosis. The J segment lost 0 bases and the V segment lost 5 bases, leaving 2 bases of the junction unmatched. The CDR3 is 15 residues long. The V gene's germline CDR1 is SGHTA and CDR2 FQGTGA. Generated by immunoSEQ multiplex PCR, the TCRdb table keeps only in-frame clones and is missing some. The sample includes about 40,000 clones, around nine tenths of them seen just once. Material: CD4+ T cells from peripheral blood mononuclear cells, obtained in the third trimester of pregnancy. This sequence was found in a female donor with multiple sclerosis, enrolled in a pregnancy study. V is TRBV7-3 and J is TRBJ2-2; 8 nucleotides line up with TRBD2. The CDR3 is CASSAGLANTGELFF. The CDR3 nucleotides read TGTGCCAGCAGCGCGGGACTAGCGAACACCGGGGAGCTGTTTTTT.